The 15 T cell receptor beta chains in this list originate from one sample, sequenced in a study of blood T cell repertoires in COVID-19. Only in-frame clones appear in the TCRdb table, and some are missing; sequencing was by immunoSEQ multiplex PCR. The table shows 150,000 to 200,000 clones, with more than 75% occurring only once. Specimen: peripheral blood. These receptors all stem from a man between 35 and 55 years old with active or convalescent COVID-19.

V and J are TRBV6-5 and TRBJ2-7; D might be TRBD1 (6 bases). Trimming removed 6 bases at V and 4 bases at J, with 16 bases between. CDR1 and CDR2 from the germline V gene are MNHEY and SVGAGI. The CDR3 has 14 amino acids. DNA of the CDR3: TGTGCCAGCAGGGGATCAGGGGCGGGTTACGAGCAGTACTTC. Translating it yields CASRGSGAGYEQYF.

This clone was seen a few times. CDR3 nucleotide sequence: TGCGCCAGCAGCCAAGGCGGCCGCCAGAGGAATACGCAGTATTTT. Translating it yields CASSQGGRQRNTQYF. The gene calls are TRBV4-3 and TRBJ2-3, with unresolved D. Germline CDR1 and CDR2: LGHNA and YSLEER. V lost 1 base and J 7 bases, leaving 15 bases between the germline ends. The CDR3 consists of 15 residues.

V usage is TRBV27 and J usage is TRBJ1-2, with D possibly being TRBD1 (5 bases). V lost 1 base, J lost 4 bases, and 10 bases lay in between. This CDR3 has 14 amino acids. Per germline, CDR1 MNHEY and CDR2 SMNVEV (reference sequence). The DNA of the CDR3 is TGTGCCAGCAGTTTATATCAGGGCGGCTATGGCTACACCTTC. Protein product: CASSLYQGGYGYTF.

CDR3 in amino acids: CASSYSKGADTIYF. Here the CDR3 DNA reads TGTGCCAGCAGTTACTCGAAAGGGGCAGACACCATATATTTT. The chain uses TRBV6-5 and TRBJ1-3; D might be TRBD1 (5 bases). Germline V gene sequence: CDR1 MNHEY, CDR2 SVGAGI. V was cut by 0 bases and J by 8 bases, with 11 bases left in between. This CDR3 has 14 residues.

This sequence joins TRBV19 and TRBJ2-1; tentatively, D is TRBD1 (6 bases). CDR3 size: 14 residues. In germline, CDR1 is LNHDA, CDR2 SQIVND (reference sequence). The ends were cut back, 6 bases at V and 10 bases at J, with 19 bases in the middle. CDR3: CASSDPSGVGEQFF. The CDR3 DNA sequence: TGTGCCAGTAGCGATCCCTCAGGGGTGGGGGAGCAGTTCTTC.

This clone was recorded only once. The chain recombines TRBV6-5 with TRBJ1-1; D unclear. Trimming stripped 4 bases from V and 2 bases from J, with 14 bases between. This CDR3 has 15 residues. CDR1 and CDR2 from the germline V gene are MNHEY and SVGAGI. CDR3 sequence (DNA): TGTGCCAGCAGTTCGGCGGAGGCCCCTAACACTGAAGCTTTCTTT. It is translated as CASSSAEAPNTEAFF.

Note on this clone: The junction differs from germline at one of its ends, possibly a read error. The chain has TRBV5-6 and TRBJ2-7; TRBD2 matches at 8 bases. The CDR3 runs to 11 residues. CDR1 is SGHDT and CDR2 is YYEEEE in the germline V gene. The chain's CDR3 is CGLAGSYEQYF. Written as DNA, the CDR3 is TGCGGGCTAGCGGGTTCGTACGAGCAGTACTTC.

The J gene is TRBJ2-1, the V gene TRBV27; 7 bases agree with TRBD1. The CDR3 covers 16 residues. Germline values: CDR1 MNHEY, CDR2 SMNVEV (reference sequence). With V trimmed by 6 bases and J by 0 bases, 8 bases remained unmatched. The CDR3 is CASSLTGTHSYNEQFF. The DNA of the CDR3 is TGTGCCAGCAGCCTGACAGGGACCCACTCCTACAATGAGCAGTTCTTC.

This clone was counted only a few times. This rearrangement joins TRBV3-1 (or the pseudogene TRBV3-2) to TRBJ2-1; D is undetermined. The ends were cut back, 1 base at V and 5 bases at J, with 9 bases in the middle. CDR3 size: 14 residues. The germline V gene has CDR1 LGHDT and CDR2 YNNKEL (reference sequence). The CDR3 nucleotides are TGTGCCAGCAGCCAAGTTGGCGGTCACAATGAGCAGTTCTTC. Protein sequence: CASSQVGGHNEQFF.

There are a few counts of this clone. This rearrangement joins TRBV18 to TRBJ1-1; D ambiguous. Germline V lookup: CDR1 KGHSH, CDR2 LQKENI. The CDR3 extends over 13 amino acids. The V gene lost 6 bases and the J gene lost 6 bases, with 14 bases spanning the gap. As DNA, the CDR3 is TGTGCCAGCTCCTCCACGGGTTTCGCTGAAGCTTTCTTT. Protein product: CASSSTGFAEAFF.

This clone was seen a single time. The V and J genes are TRBV2 and TRBJ2-3; D not certain. This CDR3 region has 16 residues. In germline, CDR1 is SNHLY, CDR2 FYNNEI. The V end lost 4 bases, the J end lost 1 base, and 15 bases lay between the germline ends. The CDR3: CASSAGGWAGTDTQYF. The CDR3 DNA reads TGTGCCAGCAGTGCCGGTGGGTGGGCCGGCACAGATACGCAGTATTTT.

This clone came up once. This rearrangement joins TRBV29-1 to TRBJ2-3; the D is unclear. V lost 2 bases to trimming and J lost 5 bases, with 11 bases between them. The CDR3 has 13 amino acids. Germline V gene data show CDR1 as SQVTM and CDR2 as ANQGSEA. This chain's CDR3 is CSVEYVVQDTQYF. DNA for the CDR3: TGCAGCGTTGAATACGTAGTTCAAGATACGCAGTATTTT.

J is TRBJ1-5 and V is TRBV10-3; 8 nucleotides match TRBD1. Germline CDR1 and CDR2: ENHRY and SYGVKD. The CDR3 has 17 residues. V was pared by 3 bases and J by 5 bases, with 12 bases of the junction left unmatched. In DNA, the CDR3 is TGTGCCATCAGTGAAAGTCGGAACAGGGGGGACTATCAGCCCCAGCATTTT. This encodes CAISESRNRGDYQPQHF.

The genes are TRBV2 and TRBJ2-1; 7 bases map to TRBD2. The V gene end was trimmed by 9 bases and the J gene end by 6 bases; junction bases not matched to a gene: 8. The CDR3 length is 13 residues. From germline, CDR1 is SNHLY and CDR2 FYNNEI. In DNA form, the CDR3 reads TGTGCCAGTACGGGGGGAGCTTTCAATGAGCAGTTCTTC. Amino acids: CASTGGAFNEQFF.

V and J are TRBV19 and TRBJ1-2; D is perhaps TRBD1 (5 bases). The ends were cut back, 7 bases at V and 3 bases at J, with 15 bases in the middle. There are 14 residues in the CDR3. Germline V gene lookup returns CDR1 LNHDA and CDR2 SQIVND (reference sequence). CDR3 amino acids: CASTSRGYYYGYTF. The CDR3 DNA sequence: TGTGCCAGTACATCACGGGGGTATTACTATGGCTACACCTTC. The full variable domain, rest sourced from reference TRBV19 and TRBJ1-2, is DGGITQSPKYLFRKEGQNVTLSCEQNLNHDAMYWYRQDPGQGLRLIYYSQIVNDFQKGDIAEGYSVSREKKESFPLTVTSAQKNPTAFYLCASTSRGYYYGYTFGSGTRLTVV.